The entry below describes one T cell receptor (beta chain). The antigen is unknown. TCRdb used MiXCR to reprocess the RT-PCR reads, holding one entry per CDR3 protein. The sample yields about 190,000 distinct CDR3 sequences, 14% seen once. This specimen belongs to a study of response to subunit inactivated influenza vaccine. Study results and limitations: Authors suggested few new T cells are recruited by each seasonal influenza vaccination.

The receptor was derived from a man between 50 and 59 years old who received an inactivated influenza vaccine. The sample in question was CD8+ T cells sorted from PBMCs, obtained roughly 5 days after vaccination.

Here the CDR3 reads CASSLFNSNTEAFF. In DNA, the CDR3 is TGTGCCAGCAGTTTGTTTAATTCGAACACTGAAGCTTTCTTT. V gene TRBV28 combines with J gene TRBJ1-1, with D uncertain. The germline V gene encodes CDR1 MDHEN and CDR2 SYDVKM. Trimming cost V 3 bases and J 1 base, with 9 bases left between them. CDR3 length: 14 residues.